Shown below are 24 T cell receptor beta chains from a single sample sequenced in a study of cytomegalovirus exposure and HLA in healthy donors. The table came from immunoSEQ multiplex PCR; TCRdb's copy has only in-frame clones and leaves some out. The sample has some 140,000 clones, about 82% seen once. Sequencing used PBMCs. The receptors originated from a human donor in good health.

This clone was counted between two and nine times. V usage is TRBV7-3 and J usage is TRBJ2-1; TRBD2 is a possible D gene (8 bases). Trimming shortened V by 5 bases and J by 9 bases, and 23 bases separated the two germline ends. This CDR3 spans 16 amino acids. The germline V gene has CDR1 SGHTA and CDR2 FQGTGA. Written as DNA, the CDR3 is TGTGCCAGCAGCCCCCGAGCGGGGGTAGGGGGCGGTGAGCAGTTCTTC. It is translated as CASSPRAGVGGGEQFF.

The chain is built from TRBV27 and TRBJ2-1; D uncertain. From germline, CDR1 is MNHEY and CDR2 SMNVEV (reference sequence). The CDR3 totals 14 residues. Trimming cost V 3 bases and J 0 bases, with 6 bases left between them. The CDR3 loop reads CASSFSGSYNEQFF. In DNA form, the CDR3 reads TGTGCCAGCAGTTTTAGTGGCTCCTACAATGAGCAGTTCTTC.

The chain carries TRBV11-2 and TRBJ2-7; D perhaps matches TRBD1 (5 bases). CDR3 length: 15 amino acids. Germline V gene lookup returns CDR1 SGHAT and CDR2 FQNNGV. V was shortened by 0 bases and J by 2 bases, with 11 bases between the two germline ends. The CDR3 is CASSLDGSRAYEQYF. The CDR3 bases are TGTGCCAGCAGCTTAGATGGCAGCAGGGCCTACGAGCAGTACTTC.

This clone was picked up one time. In nucleotides, the CDR3 is TGTGCTAGTGGTCCTCGAGTTGAAGCTTTCTTT. It encodes CASGPRVEAFF. The chain recombines TRBV12-5 with TRBJ1-1; D remains unclear. The CDR3 runs 11 residues. V lost 5 bases and J lost 7, with 8 bases in between. Germline assignment: CDR1 LGHNT and CDR2 FRNRAP.

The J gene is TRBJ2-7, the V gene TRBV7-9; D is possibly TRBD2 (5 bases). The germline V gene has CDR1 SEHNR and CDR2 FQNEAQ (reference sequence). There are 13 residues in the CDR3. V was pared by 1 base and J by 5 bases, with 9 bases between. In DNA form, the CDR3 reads TGTGCCAGCAGCTTAGAAGGAGGTGACGAGCAGTACTTC. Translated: CASSLEGGDEQYF.

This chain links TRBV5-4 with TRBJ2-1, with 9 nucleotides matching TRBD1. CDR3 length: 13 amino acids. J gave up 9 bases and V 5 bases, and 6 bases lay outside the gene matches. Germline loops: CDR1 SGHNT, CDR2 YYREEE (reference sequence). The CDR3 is CASRTTGGGEQFF. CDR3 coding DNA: TGTGCCAGCAGAACCACAGGGGGCGGTGAGCAGTTCTTC.

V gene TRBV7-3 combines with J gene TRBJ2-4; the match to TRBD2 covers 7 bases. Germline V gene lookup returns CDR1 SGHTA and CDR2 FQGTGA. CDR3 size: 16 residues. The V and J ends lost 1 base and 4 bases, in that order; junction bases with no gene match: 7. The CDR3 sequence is CASSLRGGGGKNIQYF. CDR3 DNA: TGTGCCAGCAGCTTAAGGGGGGGAGGAGGAAAAAACATTCAGTACTTC.

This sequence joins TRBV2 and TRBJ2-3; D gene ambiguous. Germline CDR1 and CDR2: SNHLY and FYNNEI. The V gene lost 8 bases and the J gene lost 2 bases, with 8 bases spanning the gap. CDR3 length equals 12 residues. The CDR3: CASRLNTDTQYF. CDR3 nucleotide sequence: TGTGCCAGCCGACTGAACACAGATACGCAGTATTTT.

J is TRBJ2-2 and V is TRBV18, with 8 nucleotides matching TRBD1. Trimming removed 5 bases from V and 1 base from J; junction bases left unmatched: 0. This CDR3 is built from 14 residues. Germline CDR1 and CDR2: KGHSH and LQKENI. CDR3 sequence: CASSGQGNTGELFF. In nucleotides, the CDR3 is TGTGCCAGCTCAGGACAGGGGAACACCGGGGAGCTGTTTTTT. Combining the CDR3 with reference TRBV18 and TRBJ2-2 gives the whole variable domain NAGVMQNPRHLVRRRGQEARLRCSPMKGHSHVYWYRQLPEEGLKFMVYLQKENIIDESGMPKERFSAEFPKEGPSILRIQQVVRGDSAAYFCASSGQGNTGELFFGEGSRLTVL.

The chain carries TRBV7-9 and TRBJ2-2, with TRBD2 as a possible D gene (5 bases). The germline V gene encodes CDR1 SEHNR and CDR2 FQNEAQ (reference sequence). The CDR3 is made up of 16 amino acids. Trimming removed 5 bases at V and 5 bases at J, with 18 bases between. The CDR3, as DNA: TGTGCCAGCAGCAGTTCGAAACGGGGAAGAACCGGGGAGCTGTTTTTT. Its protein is CASSSSKRGRTGELFF.

The CDR3, as DNA: TGCGCCAGCAGCCAGAGACAGGGGAGCAATGAGCAGTTCTTC. As protein: CASSQRQGSNEQFF. This chain joins TRBV5-1 and TRBJ2-1; 8 nucleotides align to TRBD1. The CDR3 runs 14 residues. Germline V gives CDR1 SGHRS, CDR2 YFSETQ. V lost 4 bases to trimming and J lost 6 bases; unmatched junction nucleotides: 6.

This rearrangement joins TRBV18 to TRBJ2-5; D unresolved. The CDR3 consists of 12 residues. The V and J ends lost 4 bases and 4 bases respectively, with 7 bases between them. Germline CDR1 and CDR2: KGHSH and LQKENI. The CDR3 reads CASSRALETQYF. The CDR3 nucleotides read TGTGCCAGCTCACGGGCCCTAGAGACCCAGTACTTC.

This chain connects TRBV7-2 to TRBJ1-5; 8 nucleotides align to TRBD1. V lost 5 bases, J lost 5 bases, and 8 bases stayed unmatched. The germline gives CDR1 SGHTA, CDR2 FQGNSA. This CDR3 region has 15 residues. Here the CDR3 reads CASSIRQGPDQPQHF. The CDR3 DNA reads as TGTGCCAGCAGCATCAGACAGGGGCCGGATCAGCCCCAGCATTTT.

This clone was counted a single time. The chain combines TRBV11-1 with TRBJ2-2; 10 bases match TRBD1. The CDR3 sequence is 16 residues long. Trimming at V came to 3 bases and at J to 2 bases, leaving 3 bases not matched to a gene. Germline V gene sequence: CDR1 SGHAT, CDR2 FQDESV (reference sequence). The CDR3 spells CASSLGTGANTGELFF. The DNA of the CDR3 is TGTGCCAGCAGCTTGGGGACAGGGGCCAACACCGGGGAGCTGTTTTTT.

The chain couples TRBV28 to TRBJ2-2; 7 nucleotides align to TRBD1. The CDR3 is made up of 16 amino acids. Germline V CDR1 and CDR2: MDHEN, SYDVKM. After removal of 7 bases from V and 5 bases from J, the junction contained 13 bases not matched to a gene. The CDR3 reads CASKPDRVYETGELFF. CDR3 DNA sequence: TGTGCCAGCAAACCAGACAGGGTCTACGAAACCGGGGAGCTGTTTTTT. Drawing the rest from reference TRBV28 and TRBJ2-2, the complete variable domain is DVKVTQSSRYLVKRTGEKVFLECVQDMDHENMFWYRQDPGLGLRLIYFSYDVKMKEKGDIPEGYSVSREKKERFSLILESASTNQTSMYLCASKPDRVYETGELFFGEGSRLTVL.

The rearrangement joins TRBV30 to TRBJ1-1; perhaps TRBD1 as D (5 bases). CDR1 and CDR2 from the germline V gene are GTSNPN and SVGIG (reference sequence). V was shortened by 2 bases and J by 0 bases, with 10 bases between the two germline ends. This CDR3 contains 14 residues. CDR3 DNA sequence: TGTGCCTGGAGTCCCCGGACATTGAACACTGAAGCTTTCTTT. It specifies CAWSPRTLNTEAFF.

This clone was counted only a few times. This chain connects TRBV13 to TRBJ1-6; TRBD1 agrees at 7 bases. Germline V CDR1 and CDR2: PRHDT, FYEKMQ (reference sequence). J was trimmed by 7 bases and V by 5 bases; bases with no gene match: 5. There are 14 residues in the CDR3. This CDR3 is CASSPGTANSPLHF. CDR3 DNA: TGTGCCAGCAGCCCCGGGACAGCGAATTCACCCCTCCACTTT.

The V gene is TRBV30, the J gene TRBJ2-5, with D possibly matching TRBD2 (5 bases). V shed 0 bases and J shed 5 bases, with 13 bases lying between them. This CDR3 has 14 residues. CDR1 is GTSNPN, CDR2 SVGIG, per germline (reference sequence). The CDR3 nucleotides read TGTGCCTGGAGTGTCCGAGGACTGGGGGAGACCCAGTACTTC. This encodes CAWSVRGLGETQYF.

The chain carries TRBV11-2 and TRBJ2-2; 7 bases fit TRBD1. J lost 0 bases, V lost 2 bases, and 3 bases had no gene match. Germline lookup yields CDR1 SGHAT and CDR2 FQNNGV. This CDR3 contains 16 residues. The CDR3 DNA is TGTGCCAGCAGCTTACACAGGGGAGCGAACACCGGGGAGCTGTTTTTT. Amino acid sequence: CASSLHRGANTGELFF. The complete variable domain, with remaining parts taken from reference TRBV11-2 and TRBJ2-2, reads EAGVAQSPRYKIIEKRQSVAFWCNPISGHATLYWYQQILGQGPKLLIQFQNNGVVDDSQLPKDRFSAERLKGVDSTLKIQPAKLEDSAVYLCASSLHRGANTGELFFGEGSRLTVL.

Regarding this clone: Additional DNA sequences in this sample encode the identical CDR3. The CDR3 sequence is CASSLDRGPGYEQYF. The CDR3 nucleotides read TGTGCCAGCAGCTTAGATCGCGGCCCCGGCTACGAGCAGTACTTC. J is TRBJ2-7 and V is TRBV7-8, with D uncertain. V gave up 1 base and J gave up 3 bases, with 13 bases separating them. The CDR3 totals 15 residues. CDR1 is SGHVS, CDR2 FQNEAQ, per germline.

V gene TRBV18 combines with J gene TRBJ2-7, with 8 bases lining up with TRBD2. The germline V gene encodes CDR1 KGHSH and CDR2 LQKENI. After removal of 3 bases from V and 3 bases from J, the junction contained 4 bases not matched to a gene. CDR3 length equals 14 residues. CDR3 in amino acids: CASSPGLANYEQYF. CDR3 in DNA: TGTGCCAGCTCACCTGGACTAGCTAACTACGAGCAGTACTTC.

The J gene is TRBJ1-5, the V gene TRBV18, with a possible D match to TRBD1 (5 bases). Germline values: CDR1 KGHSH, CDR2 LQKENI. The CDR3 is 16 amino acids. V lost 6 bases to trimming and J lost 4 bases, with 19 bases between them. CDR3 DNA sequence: TGTGCCAGCTCCTCGGGGTCAGGCGGGGGGAATCAGCCCCAGCATTTT. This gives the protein CASSSGSGGGNQPQHF.

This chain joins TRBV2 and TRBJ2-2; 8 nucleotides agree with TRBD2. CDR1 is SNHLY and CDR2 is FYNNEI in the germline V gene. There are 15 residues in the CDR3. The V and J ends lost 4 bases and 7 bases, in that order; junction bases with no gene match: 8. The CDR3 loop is CASSGVAGPLGELFF. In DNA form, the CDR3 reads TGTGCCAGCAGTGGGGTAGCGGGACCCCTCGGGGAGCTGTTTTTT. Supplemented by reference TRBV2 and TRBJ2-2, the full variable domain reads EPEVTQTPSHQVTQMGQEVILRCVPISNHLYFYWYRQILGQKVEFLVSFYNNEISEKSEIFDDQFSVERPDGSNFTLKIRSTKLEDSAMYFCASSGVAGPLGELFFGEGSRLTVL.

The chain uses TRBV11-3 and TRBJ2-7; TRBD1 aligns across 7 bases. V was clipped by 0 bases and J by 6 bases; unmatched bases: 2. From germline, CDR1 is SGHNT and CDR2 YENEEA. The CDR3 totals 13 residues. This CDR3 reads CASSLDNRGEQYF. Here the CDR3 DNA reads TGTGCCAGCAGCTTAGATAACAGGGGCGAGCAGTACTTC.